The rows below give T cell receptor beta chains drawn from one sample of a study of early T cells in non-severe SARS-CoV-2 infection. TCRdb reanalysed the 5' RACE reads using MiXCR and keeps one entry per CDR3 protein. The sample lists tens of thousands of distinct CDR3 sequences; about 12% were seen once. Sequencing was carried out using whole blood. These receptors came from an adult who was a healthcare worker with PCR-confirmed SARS-CoV-2 infection or an uninfected control (not recorded which). Each CDR3 is given with its conserved first and last residue. D genes are given only for firm matches. Size is stated for part of the rows, as once, few or many counts, or as a class when the clone is expanded.

-	many	TRBV7-9	TRBJ2-4	13	CASSFGAKNIQYF	TGTGCCAGCAGCTTTGGGGCCAAAAACATTCAGTACTTC
-	many	TRBV20-1	TRBJ1-1	15	CSARSPWGANTEAFF	TGCAGTGCTAGATCCCCTTGGGGGGCGAACACTGAAGCTTTCTTT
-	many	TRBV20-1	TRBJ2-7	13	CSATSSFSYEQYF	TGCAGTGCTACATCTAGCTTCTCCTACGAGCAGTACTTC
TRBD1	many	TRBV7-2	TRBJ1-1	18	CASRSGTVVLGGNTEAFF	TGTGCCAGCAGATCCGGGACAGTGGTACTGGGGGGGAACACTGAAGCTTTCTTT
-	many	TRBV7-9	TRBJ1-1	15	CASKPSGAKNTEAFF	TGTGCCAGCAAACCAAGCGGGGCAAAGAACACTGAAGCTTTCTTT
-	many	TRBV7-2	TRBJ1-5	14	CASSLLGYGQPQHF	TGTGCCAGCAGCTTATTGGGTTACGGGCAGCCCCAGCATTTT
-	-	TRBV4-1	TRBJ1-5	14	CASSQERTNQPQHF	TGCGCCAGCAGCCAAGAGCGGACTAATCAGCCCCAGCATTTT
-	-	TRBV7-2	TRBJ2-1	14	CASSSGRSYNEQFF	TGTGCCAGCAGCTCTGGGCGGTCCTACAATGAGCAGTTCTTC
-	few	TRBV7-9	TRBJ1-6	16	CASSLARWELPSPLHF	TGTGCCAGCAGCTTAGCGCGTTGGGAACTCCCCTCTCCCCTCCACTTT
-	many	TRBV29-1	TRBJ1-1	15	CSVATVPGGLTEAFF	TGCAGCGTGGCGACGGTCCCCGGGGGATTGACTGAAGCTTTCTTT
-	-	TRBV4-3	TRBJ1-5	15	CASSQVWGSNQPQHF	TGCGCCAGCAGCCAAGTGTGGGGGAGCAATCAGCCCCAGCATTTT
-	many	TRBV5-1	TRBJ1-5	15	CASSWVPDGNQPQHF	TGCGCCAGCAGCTGGGTGCCAGACGGCAATCAGCCCCAGCATTTT
-	many	TRBV23-1	TRBJ1-6	12	CASSQTDSLNHF	TGCGCCAGCAGTCAAACGGACAGCTTGAACCACTTT
-	many	TRBV13	TRBJ1-5	13	CASSPGPDQPQHF	TGTGCCAGCAGCCCAGGACCGGATCAGCCCCAGCATTTT
TRBD2	once	TRBV5-4	TRBJ2-1	16	CASSLTLAGGYNEQFF	TGTGCCAGCAGCCTGACTCTAGCGGGGGGGTACAATGAGCAGTTCTTC
TRBD1	few	TRBV6-6	TRBJ1-2	13	CASSQGQGHGYTF	TGTGCCAGCTCCCAAGGACAGGGCCATGGCTACACCTTC
-	-	TRBV5-6	TRBJ1-1	16	CASSLIPGIKGTEAFF	TGTGCCAGCAGCTTGATCCCGGGAATAAAAGGCACTGAAGCTTTCTTT
-	few	TRBV30	TRBJ2-3	17	CAWSLGFGRASPDTQYF	TGTGCCTGGAGCCTGGGTTTCGGTCGGGCCTCTCCAGATACGCAGTATTTT
-	-	TRBV5-1	TRBJ2-3	11	CASSLGDQQYF	TGCGCCAGCAGCTTAGGGGACCAGCAGTATTTT
-	many	TRBV24-1	TRBJ1-5	15	CATSDSKGGNQPQHF	TGTGCCACCAGTGATTCAAAGGGCGGCAATCAGCCCCAGCATTTT
-	many	TRBV12-3/TRBV12-4	TRBJ2-5	15	CASDLYGAGQETQYF	TGTGCCAGCGACCTTTACGGGGCTGGGCAAGAGACCCAGTACTTC
-	many	TRBV5-4	TRBJ2-7	14	CASSFDRLAGFQYF	TGTGCCAGCAGCTTCGACAGGCTAGCAGGTTTTCAGTACTTC
-	-	TRBV20-1	TRBJ1-2	14	CSAPYGQGNYGYTF	TGCAGTGCCCCATACGGGCAGGGGAACTATGGCTACACCTTC
-	many	TRBV7-2	TRBJ2-5	14	CASSPKSGVETQYF	TGTGCCAGCAGCCCTAAGAGCGGAGTAGAGACCCAGTACTTC
-	few	TRBV7-3	TRBJ2-7	12	CASSAYRREQYF	TGTGCCAGCAGCGCTTATCGCCGGGAGCAGTACTTC
-	-	TRBV7-8	TRBJ1-2	13	CASSLDINYGYTF	TGTGCCAGCAGCTTAGACATCAACTATGGCTACACCTTC
-	many	TRBV4-1	TRBJ1-5	15	CASSQNQGSNQPQHF	TGCGCCAGCAGCCAGAATCAGGGTAGCAATCAGCCCCAGCATTTT
-	-	TRBV7-2	TRBJ1-2	13	CASSLDWVSGYTF	TGTGCCAGCAGCTTAGATTGGGTATCCGGCTACACCTTC
-	many	TRBV7-2	TRBJ2-7	13	CASSLAGGGEQYF	TGTGCCAGCAGCTTAGCGGGGGGCGGGGAGCAGTACTTC
TRBD2	many	TRBV29-1	TRBJ2-7	14	CSVGGAGGSYEQYF	TGCAGCGTTGGAGGAGCGGGGGGCTCCTACGAGCAGTACTTC
-	-	TRBV12-5	TRBJ2-7	15	CASGLEGGTTYEQYF	TGTGCTAGTGGTTTGGAAGGGGGGACCACCTACGAGCAGTACTTC
-	-	TRBV6-2/TRBV6-3	TRBJ2-7	13	CASSLGITYEQYF	TGTGCCAGCAGTCTCGGGATTACCTACGAGCAGTACTTC
TRBD1	many	TRBV19	TRBJ2-7	15	CASNRGLTGIDEQYF	TGTGCCAGTAATCGTGGTTTGACAGGGATCGACGAGCAGTACTTC
-	many	TRBV19	TRBJ2-1	15	CASMMDRSSYNEQFF	TGTGCCAGTATGATGGACAGAAGCTCCTACAATGAGCAGTTCTTC
TRBD2	few	TRBV29-1	TRBJ2-7	13	CSVEASGFAEQYF	TGCAGCGTGGAGGCTAGCGGATTCGCCGAGCAGTACTTC
-	many	TRBV7-9	TRBJ2-5	14	CASSPQAYQETQYF	TGTGCCAGCAGCCCTCAGGCTTACCAAGAGACCCAGTACTTC
TRBD1	many	TRBV6-4	TRBJ2-2	17	CASTRSGTGANTGELFF	TGTGCCAGCACTAGATCCGGGACAGGGGCCAACACCGGGGAGCTGTTTTTT
TRBD1	many	TRBV20-1	TRBJ1-2	14	CSAGDNRGRAGYTF	TGCAGTGCGGGTGATAACAGGGGACGGGCTGGCTACACCTTC
-	many	TRBV29-1	TRBJ2-1	11	CSVGVRNEQFF	TGCAGCGTTGGGGTCAGGAATGAGCAGTTCTTC
-	-	TRBV4-3	TRBJ1-2	13	CASSRTDGYGYTF	TGCGCCAGCAGCCGAACCGATGGCTATGGCTACACCTTC
-	many	TRBV18	TRBJ2-5	13	CASSPRLEETQYF	TGTGCCAGCTCACCCCGACTAGAAGAGACCCAGTACTTC
-	many	TRBV7-3	TRBJ1-1	13	CASSPSVDTEAFF	TGTGCCAGCAGCCCCAGCGTGGACACTGAAGCTTTCTTT
TRBD2	many	TRBV29-1	TRBJ2-5	13	CSGVSGGAQTQYF	TGCAGCGGGGTTAGCGGGGGAGCACAGACCCAGTACTTC
TRBD2	once	TRBV9	TRBJ2-5	21	CASSVAVATSGGPRDQETQYF	TGTGCCAGCAGCGTAGCCGTAGCGACTAGCGGGGGCCCCCGGGACCAAGAGACCCAGTACTTC
TRBD2	many	TRBV5-1	TRBJ2-7	14	CASSLIAGSYEQYF	TGCGCCAGCAGCCTCATAGCGGGGTCCTACGAGCAGTACTTC
-	few	TRBV29-1	TRBJ2-2	11	CSGGGTGELFF	TGCAGCGGGGGAGGCACCGGGGAGCTGTTTTTT
-	-	TRBV2	TRBJ1-2	11	CASAANYGYTF	TGTGCCAGCGCAGCTAACTATGGCTACACCTTC
-	-	TRBV2	TRBJ2-3	15	CASRWSQRGTDTQYF	TGTGCCAGCAGATGGTCCCAGCGGGGCACAGATACGCAGTATTTT
-	few	TRBV20-1	TRBJ1-4	14	CSARETGINEKLFF	TGCAGTGCTAGAGAAACAGGCATCAATGAAAAACTGTTTTTT
-	-	TRBV6-6	TRBJ2-7	13	CASNGYSSYEQYF	TGTGCCAGCAACGGATACTCCTCCTACGAGCAGTACTTC